The clone carrying this T cell receptor (beta chain) has a handful of counts. These data are taken from a study of naive and memory T cell subsets. The beta constant-region primer was an equimolar mix of two oligonucleotides covering TRBC1 and TRBC2. TCRdb processed the UMI-ligation and nested PCR reads anew with MiXCR; each CDR3 protein has one entry. The sample lists more than 35,000 distinct CDR3 sequences; about 14% were seen once. V lost 0 bases and J lost 3; bases outside the gene matches: 9. The length of the CDR3 is 16 residues. Germline values: CDR1 DFQATT, CDR2 SNEGSKA (reference sequence). The J gene is TRBJ2-7, the V gene TRBV20-1; 9 bases are a match to TRBD1. Sequenced material: effector memory CD4+ T cells from blood. The subset was: effector memory, CD45RA- CD27-. The clonotype was recovered from a human donor in good health. CDR3 loop: CSARDPQGQGGYEQYF. CDR3 sequence (DNA): TGCAGTGCTAGAGATCCGCAGGGACAGGGAGGCTACGAGCAGTACTTC.